Shown below are 22 T cell receptor beta chains from a single sample sequenced in a study of cytomegalovirus exposure and HLA in healthy donors. 13 Jbeta primers and 60 Vbeta primers were used for the PCR. The repertoire was sequenced with immunoSEQ multiplex PCR; TCRdb's copy has only in-frame clones and lacks some. The top ten clones hold about 12% of a sample with about 67,000 clones, around 89% of them seen once. Sequenced input: PBMCs. Receptors were obtained from a young woman in good health and CMV-seropositive.

The rearrangement links TRBV27 to TRBJ1-5, with a weak D call TRBD1 (5 bases). The V end was cut by 8 bases, the J end by 3 bases, with 11 bases between. Germline V gene sequence: CDR1 MNHEY, CDR2 SMNVEV (reference sequence). There are 13 residues in the CDR3. CDR3 DNA: TGTGCCAGCCGGAGGGGTTCCAATCAGCCCCAGCATTTT. As protein: CASRRGSNQPQHF.

This sequence joins TRBV4-1 and TRBJ2-1; D perhaps matches TRBD1 (6 bases). Germline V gene lookup returns CDR1 MGHRA and CDR2 YSYEKL. V was trimmed by 3 bases and J by 14 bases, leaving 20 bases between them. CDR3 size: 14 residues. This CDR3 reads CASSQRDRSALKFF. CDR3 DNA sequence: TGCGCCAGCAGCCAGAGAGACAGGTCCGCCCTAAAGTTCTTC.

The rearrangement links TRBV7-8 to TRBJ1-2, with 10 nucleotides matching TRBD1. The germline gives CDR1 SGHVS, CDR2 FQNEAQ. V lost 5 bases to trimming and J lost 10 bases; unmatched junction nucleotides: 7. This CDR3 region has 13 residues. The CDR3 sequence is CASSHRDRGNYTF. The CDR3 DNA reads TGTGCCAGCAGCCACCGGGACAGGGGAAACTACACCTTC.

The chain joins TRBV7-6 to TRBJ2-7; 12 bases fit TRBD1. V lost 5 bases to trimming and J lost 4 bases; unmatched junction nucleotides: 6. Per germline, CDR1 SGHVS and CDR2 FNYEAQ. This CDR3 has 15 residues. The CDR3 nucleotides read TGTGCCAGCAGCCGCGGGACAGGGGGCTTTTACGAGCAGTACTTC. Its protein product is CASSRGTGGFYEQYF.

The V call is TRBV29-1, the J call TRBJ1-1; 7 bases fit TRBD1. Germline V gene lookup returns CDR1 SQVTM and CDR2 ANQGSEA. The trim removed 7 bases at V and 4 bases at J, leaving 9 bases unmatched. The length of the CDR3 is 13 residues. As DNA, the CDR3 is TGCAGCGCCACAGGGGCCGCGACCACTGAAGCTTTCTTT. Its translation is CSATGAATTEAFF. The variable domain in full, completed from reference TRBV29-1 and TRBJ1-1, reads SAVISQKPSRDICQRGTSLTIQCQVDSQVTMMFWYRQQPGQSLTLIATANQGSEATYESGFVIDKFPISRPNLTFSTLTVSNMSPEDSSIYLCSATGAATTEAFFGQGTRLTVV.

V is TRBV4-1 and J is TRBJ2-1; 9 nucleotides line up with TRBD2. The length of the CDR3 is 17 residues. Unmatched junction bases numbered 5, after V lost 1 base and J lost 1 base. The germline CDR1 and CDR2 sequences are MGHRA and YSYEKL. CDR3 sequence reads: CASSQVLAGLSYNEQFF. The CDR3 DNA follows: TGCGCCAGCAGCCAAGTCCTAGCGGGATTGTCCTACAATGAGCAGTTCTTC.

V gene TRBV28 combines with J gene TRBJ2-1; D is undetermined. CDR1 MDHEN and CDR2 SYDVKM come from the germline V gene. The length of the CDR3 is 11 residues. Deletions cut 4 bases from V and 5 bases from J, with 3 bases between. CDR3 DNA: TGTGCCAGCAGTTACAACAATGAGCAGTTCTTC. Translation gives CASSYNNEQFF. Combining the CDR3 with reference TRBV28 and TRBJ2-1 gives the whole variable domain DVKVTQSSRYLVKRTGEKVFLECVQDMDHENMFWYRQDPGLGLRLIYFSYDVKMKEKGDIPEGYSVSREKKERFSLILESASTNQTSMYLCASSYNNEQFFGPGTRLTVL.

This clone was seen once. The gene calls are TRBV5-8 and TRBJ2-5, with D hard to call. V was trimmed by 1 base and J by 2 bases, leaving 6 bases between them. Germline loops: CDR1 SGHTS, CDR2 YDEGEE. CDR3 length equals 13 residues. CDR3: CASSLLSQETQYF. Written as DNA, the CDR3 is TGTGCCAGCAGCTTGCTAAGTCAAGAGACCCAGTACTTC.

The rearrangement uses TRBV29-1 and TRBJ2-3, with a tentative D call TRBD1 (6 bases). The CDR3 has 13 amino acids. V lost 4 bases, J lost 2 bases, and 10 bases lay in between. Germline CDR1 reads SQVTM; CDR2 reads ANQGSEA. CDR3 nucleotide sequence: TGCAGCGTTGGGGGGCGAAACACAGATACGCAGTATTTT. It translates to CSVGGRNTDTQYF.

In its sample, this clone was seen a few times. The chain recombines TRBV9 with TRBJ2-1, with 9 bases fitting TRBD2. The V and J ends lost 0 bases and 8 bases, in that order; junction bases with no gene match: 0. The CDR3 extends over 13 amino acids. Germline V gene data show CDR1 as SGDLS and CDR2 as YYNGEE. The CDR3 here is CASSVGTSDEQFF. The CDR3 DNA is TGTGCCAGCAGCGTAGGGACTAGCGATGAGCAGTTCTTC.

The genes are TRBV19 and TRBJ2-1; D is perhaps TRBD2 (5 bases). CDR1 and CDR2 from the germline V gene are LNHDA and SQIVND (reference sequence). The CDR3 has 15 residues. V was clipped by 9 bases and J by 5 bases, with 20 bases between them. The CDR3 nucleotides read TGTGCCAGCGCGAAAGGCGGGCCGCCGGACAATGAGCAGTTCTTC. Its protein is CASAKGGPPDNEQFF.

V and J are TRBV2 and TRBJ2-1, with 12 positions matching TRBD2. Unmatched junction bases numbered 0, after V lost 4 bases and J lost 5 bases. CDR1 is SNHLY and CDR2 is FYNNEI in the germline V gene. The CDR3 covers 14 residues. CDR3 sequence: CASSGLAGDNEQFF. DNA for the CDR3: TGTGCCAGCAGTGGACTAGCGGGAGACAATGAGCAGTTCTTC.

CDR3 loop: CASSGGQAVYNEQFF. CDR3 nucleotides: TGCGCCAGCAGCGGGGGCCAGGCAGTGTACAATGAGCAGTTCTTC. The chain uses TRBV5-1 and TRBJ2-1, with D perhaps matching TRBD1 (6 bases). The germline V gene encodes CDR1 SGHRS and CDR2 YFSETQ. Trimming left V 4 bases short and J 4 bases short, with 15 bases between. The CDR3 consists of 15 residues.

The gene calls are TRBV5-1 and TRBJ2-7; possible D gene TRBD1, 5 bases. The germline gives CDR1 SGHRS, CDR2 YFSETQ. Trimming stripped 0 bases from V and 2 bases from J, with 12 bases between. This CDR3 has 15 amino acids. The CDR3 region is CASSLEGRATYEQYF. In DNA form, the CDR3 reads TGCGCCAGCAGCTTGGAGGGCAGGGCAACCTACGAGCAGTACTTC.

With respect to this clone: The junction does not match germline at one end; this may be a read error. J is TRBJ1-2 and V is TRBV18, with 7 bases identical to TRBD1. CDR1 is KGHSH and CDR2 is LQKENI in the germline V gene. This CDR3 region has 15 residues. CDR3 nucleotide sequence: TGTGCCAGCTCACCGGGACAGCTAACTAACTATGGCTACACCTTT. Residues: CASSPGQLTNYGYTF.

The genes are TRBV7-8 and TRBJ2-3; 11 bases line up with TRBD2. Germline trimming cut 4 bases from V and 3 bases from J; bases unmatched to any gene: 9. Germline CDR1 reads SGHVS; CDR2 reads FQNEAQ. CDR3 length: 17 amino acids. The CDR3 DNA sequence: TGTGCCAGCAGCTCGACTAGCGGGATAGGGTATACAGATACGCAGTATTTT. This codes for CASSSTSGIGYTDTQYF.

The CDR3 DNA is TGTGCCAGCAAAAAGCAGGGGGTTGAGGAGCAGTACTTC. It is translated as CASKKQGVEEQYF. The V call is TRBV27, the J call TRBJ2-5; 7 bases line up with TRBD1. Germline CDR1 reads MNHEY; CDR2 reads SMNVEV (reference sequence). The V and J ends lost 7 bases and 11 bases, in that order; junction bases with no gene match: 13. This CDR3 is built from 13 residues.

V usage is TRBV27 and J usage is TRBJ2-7; D possibly corresponds to TRBD2 (6 bases). This CDR3 spans 12 amino acids. Deletions cut 3 bases from V and 6 bases from J, with 9 bases between. Germline CDR1 MNHEY, CDR2 SMNVEV (reference sequence). CDR3 nucleotide sequence: TGTGCCAGCAGTTTGGCGGGATCCGAGCAGTACTTC. The encoded protein is CASSLAGSEQYF.

The genes are TRBV7-9 and TRBJ1-2; D not certain. The CDR3 covers 15 residues. Trimming took off 1 base at V and 4 bases at J, with 13 bases between the two ends. Per the germline V gene, CDR1 is SEHNR and CDR2 is FQNEAQ (reference sequence). DNA of the CDR3: TGTGCCAGCAGCTTAGAGTTAGTAGCCTTCTATGGCTACACCTTC. Its protein product is CASSLELVAFYGYTF. The complete variable domain, with remaining parts taken from reference TRBV7-9 and TRBJ1-2, reads DTGVSQNPRHKITKRGQNVTFRCDPISEHNRLYWYRQTLGQGPEFLTYFQNEAQLEKSRLLSDRFSAERPKGSFSTLEIQRTEQGDSAMYLCASSLELVAFYGYTFGSGTRLTVV.

This clone appeared a few times. The gene calls are TRBV27 and TRBJ1-5, with D maybe TRBD1 (6 bases). The germline V and J ends were trimmed by 3 bases and 4 bases, with 7 bases remaining between them. The CDR3 extends over 13 amino acids. Germline V CDR1 and CDR2: MNHEY, SMNVEV (reference sequence). In DNA form, the CDR3 reads TGTGCCAGCAGTTTTGGACAGAATCAGCCCCAGCATTTT. Its translation: CASSFGQNQPQHF.

This clone came up a few times. The CDR3 spells CASSQSTGSGTEAFF. The CDR3 DNA reads as TGTGCCAGCAGCCAATCAACAGGGTCGGGGACTGAAGCTTTCTTT. This rearrangement joins TRBV4-2 to TRBJ1-1, with D possibly TRBD1 on 6 matching bases. Trimming took 2 bases from V and 5 from J, leaving 15 bases between them. This CDR3 is built from 15 residues. The germline gives CDR1 LGHNA, CDR2 YNFKEQ.

V usage is TRBV5-1 and J usage is TRBJ2-2, with 10 bases lining up with TRBD2. The CDR3 extends over 16 amino acids. Germline values: CDR1 SGHRS, CDR2 YFSETQ. The trim removed 1 base at V and 0 bases at J, leaving 0 bases unmatched. Written as DNA, the CDR3 is TGCGCCAGCAGCTTGACTAGCGGGGCGAACACCGGGGAGCTGTTTTTT. Its translation: CASSLTSGANTGELFF.